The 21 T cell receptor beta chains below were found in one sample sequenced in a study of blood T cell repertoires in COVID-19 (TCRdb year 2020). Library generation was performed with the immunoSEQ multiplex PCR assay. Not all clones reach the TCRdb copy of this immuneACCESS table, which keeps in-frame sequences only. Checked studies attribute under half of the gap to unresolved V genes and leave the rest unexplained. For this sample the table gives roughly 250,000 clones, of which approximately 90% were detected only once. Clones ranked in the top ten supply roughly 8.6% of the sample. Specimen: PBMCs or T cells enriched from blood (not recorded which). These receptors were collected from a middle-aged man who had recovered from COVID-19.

The CDR3: CASSPLAGAKNIQYF. As DNA, the CDR3 is TGTGCCAGCAGCCCATTAGCGGGGGCCAAAAACATTCAGTACTTC. V gene TRBV7-8 combines with J gene TRBJ2-4; 8 nucleotides align to TRBD2. V was clipped by 5 bases and J by 1 base; unmatched bases: 4. Germline V CDR1 and CDR2: SGHVS, FQNEAQ. The CDR3 is 15 residues long.

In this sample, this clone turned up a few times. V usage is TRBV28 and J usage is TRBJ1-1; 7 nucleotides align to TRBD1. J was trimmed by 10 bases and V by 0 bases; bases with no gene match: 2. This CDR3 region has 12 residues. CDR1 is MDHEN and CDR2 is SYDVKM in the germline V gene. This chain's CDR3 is CASSLWQGGAFF. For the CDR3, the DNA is TGTGCCAGCAGTTTATGGCAGGGGGGAGCTTTCTTT.

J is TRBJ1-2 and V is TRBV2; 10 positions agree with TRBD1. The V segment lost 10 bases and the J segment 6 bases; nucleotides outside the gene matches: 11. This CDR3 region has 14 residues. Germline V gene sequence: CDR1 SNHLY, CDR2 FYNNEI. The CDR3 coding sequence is TGTGCCACCGGGACAGGGGTTTTGAAGAATGGCTACACCTTC. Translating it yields CATGTGVLKNGYTF. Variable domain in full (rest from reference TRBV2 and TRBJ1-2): EPEVTQTPSHQVTQMGQEVILRCVPISNHLYFYWYRQILGQKVEFLVSFYNNEISEKSEIFDDQFSVERPDGSNFTLKIRSTKLEDSAMYFCATGTGVLKNGYTFGSGTRLTVV.

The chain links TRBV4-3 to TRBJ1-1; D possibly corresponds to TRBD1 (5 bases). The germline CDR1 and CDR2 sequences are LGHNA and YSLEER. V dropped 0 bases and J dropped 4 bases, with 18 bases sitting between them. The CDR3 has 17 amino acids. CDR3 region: CASSQEVFGGIGTEAFF. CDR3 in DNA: TGCGCCAGCAGCCAAGAAGTCTTTGGGGGGATTGGCACTGAAGCTTTCTTT.

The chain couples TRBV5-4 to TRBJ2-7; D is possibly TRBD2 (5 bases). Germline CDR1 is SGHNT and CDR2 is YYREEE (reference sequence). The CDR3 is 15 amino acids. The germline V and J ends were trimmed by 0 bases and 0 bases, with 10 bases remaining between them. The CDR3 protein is CASSLEGGRSYEQYF. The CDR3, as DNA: TGTGCCAGCAGCTTGGAGGGCGGGCGCTCCTACGAGCAGTACTTC.

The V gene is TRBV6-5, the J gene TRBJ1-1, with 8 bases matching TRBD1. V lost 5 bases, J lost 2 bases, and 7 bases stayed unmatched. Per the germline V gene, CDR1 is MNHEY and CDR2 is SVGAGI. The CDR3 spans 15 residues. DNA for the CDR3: TGTGCCAGCAGTCGGGACAGGCCCATAAACACTGAAGCTTTCTTT. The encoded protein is CASSRDRPINTEAFF.

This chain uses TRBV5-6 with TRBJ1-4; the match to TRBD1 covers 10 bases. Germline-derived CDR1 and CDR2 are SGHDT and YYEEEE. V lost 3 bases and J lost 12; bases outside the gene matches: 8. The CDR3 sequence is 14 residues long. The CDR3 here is CASSWDRGVVELFF. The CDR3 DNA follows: TGTGCCAGCAGCTGGGACAGGGGAGTGGTGGAACTGTTTTTT. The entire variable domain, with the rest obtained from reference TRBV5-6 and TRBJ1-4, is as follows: DAGVTQSPTHLIKTRGQQVTLRCSPKSGHDTVSWYQQALGQGPQFIFQYYEEEERQRGNFPDRFSGHQFPNYSSELNVNALLLGDSALYLCASSWDRGVVELFFGSGTQLSVL.

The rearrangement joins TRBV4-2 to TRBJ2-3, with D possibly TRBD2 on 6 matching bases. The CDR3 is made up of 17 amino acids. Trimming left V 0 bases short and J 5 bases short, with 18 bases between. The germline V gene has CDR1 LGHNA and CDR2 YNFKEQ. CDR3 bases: TGTGCCAGCAGCCAAGACTTGATGCGGCTAGCGCGAGATACGCAGTATTTT. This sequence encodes CASSQDLMRLARDTQYF.

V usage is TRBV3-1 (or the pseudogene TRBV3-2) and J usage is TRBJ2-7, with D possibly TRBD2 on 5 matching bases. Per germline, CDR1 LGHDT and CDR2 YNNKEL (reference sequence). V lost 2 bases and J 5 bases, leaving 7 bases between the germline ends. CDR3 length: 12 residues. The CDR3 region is CASSQLGDEQYF. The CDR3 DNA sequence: TGTGCCAGCAGCCAATTGGGAGACGAGCAGTACTTC.

CDR3 protein: CASSPPRGVYEQYF. The CDR3 bases are TGTGCCAGCAGCCCCCCTAGGGGCGTCTACGAGCAGTACTTC. This chain uses TRBV7-9 with TRBJ2-7, with a tentative D call TRBD1 (5 bases). Trimming pared 5 bases from V and 3 bases from J, leaving 14 bases between. CDR1 SEHNR and CDR2 FQNEAQ come from the germline V gene (reference sequence). The CDR3 consists of 14 residues.

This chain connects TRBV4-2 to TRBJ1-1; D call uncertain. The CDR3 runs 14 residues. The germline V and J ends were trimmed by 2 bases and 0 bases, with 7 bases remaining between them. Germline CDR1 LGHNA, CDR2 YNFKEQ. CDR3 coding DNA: TGTGCCAGCAGCCAAACAGTTGTGAACACTGAAGCTTTCTTT. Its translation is CASSQTVVNTEAFF.

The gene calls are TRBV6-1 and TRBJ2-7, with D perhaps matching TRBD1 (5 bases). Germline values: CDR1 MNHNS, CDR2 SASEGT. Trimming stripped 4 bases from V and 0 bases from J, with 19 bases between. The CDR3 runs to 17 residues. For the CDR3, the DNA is TGTGCCAGCAGTGGACCCCAATGGACACCAAGCTCCTACGAGCAGTACTTC. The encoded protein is CASSGPQWTPSSYEQYF.

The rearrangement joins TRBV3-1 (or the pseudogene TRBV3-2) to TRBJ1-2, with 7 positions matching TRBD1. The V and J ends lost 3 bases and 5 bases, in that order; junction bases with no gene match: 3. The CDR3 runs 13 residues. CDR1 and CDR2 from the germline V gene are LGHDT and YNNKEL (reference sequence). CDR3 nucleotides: TGTGCCAGCAGCCATTCGGACAGGTATGGCTACACCTTC. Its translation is CASSHSDRYGYTF.

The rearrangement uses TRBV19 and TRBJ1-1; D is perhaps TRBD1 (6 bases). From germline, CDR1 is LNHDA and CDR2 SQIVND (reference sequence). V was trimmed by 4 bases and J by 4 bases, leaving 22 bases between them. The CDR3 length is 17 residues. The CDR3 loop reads CASSRTNRETVFTEAFF. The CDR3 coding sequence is TGTGCCAGTAGTAGAACTAACAGGGAGACCGTATTCACTGAAGCTTTCTTT.

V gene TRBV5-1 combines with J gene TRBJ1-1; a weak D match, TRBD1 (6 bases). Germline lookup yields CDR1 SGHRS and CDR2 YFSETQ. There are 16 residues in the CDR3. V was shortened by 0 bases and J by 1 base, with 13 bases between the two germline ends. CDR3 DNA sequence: TGCGCCAGCAGCTTGGCCGGGACAATCCCGAACACTGAAGCTTTCTTT. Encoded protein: CASSLAGTIPNTEAFF.

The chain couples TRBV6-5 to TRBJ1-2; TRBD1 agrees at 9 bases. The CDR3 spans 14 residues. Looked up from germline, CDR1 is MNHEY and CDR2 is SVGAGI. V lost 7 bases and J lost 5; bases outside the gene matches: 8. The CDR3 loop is CASIPPGQGYGYTF. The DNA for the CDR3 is TGTGCCAGCATACCTCCGGGACAGGGTTATGGCTACACCTTC.

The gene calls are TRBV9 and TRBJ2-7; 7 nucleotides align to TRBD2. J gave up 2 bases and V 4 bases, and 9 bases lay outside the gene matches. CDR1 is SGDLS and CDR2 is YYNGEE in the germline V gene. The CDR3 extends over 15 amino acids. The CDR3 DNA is TGTGCCAGCAGCCCCTATAGACTAGCAACCTACGAGCAGTACTTC. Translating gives CASSPYRLATYEQYF. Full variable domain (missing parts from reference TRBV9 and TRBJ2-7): DSGVTQTPKHLITATGQRVTLRCSPRSGDLSVYWYQQSLDQGLQFLIQYYNGEERAKGNILERFSAQQFPDLHSELNLSSLELGDSALYFCASSPYRLATYEQYFGPGTRLTVT.

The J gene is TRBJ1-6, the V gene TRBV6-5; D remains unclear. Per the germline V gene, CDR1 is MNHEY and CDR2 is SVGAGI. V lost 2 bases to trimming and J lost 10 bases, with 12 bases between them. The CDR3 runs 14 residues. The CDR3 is CASSYAGIGSPLHF. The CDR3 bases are TGTGCCAGCAGTTACGCCGGGATTGGATCACCCCTCCACTTT.

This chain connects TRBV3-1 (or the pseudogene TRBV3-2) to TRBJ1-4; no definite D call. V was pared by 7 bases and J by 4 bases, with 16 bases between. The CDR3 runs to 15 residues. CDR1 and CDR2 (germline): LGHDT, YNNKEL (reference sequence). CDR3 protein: CASTVSGWGNEKLFF. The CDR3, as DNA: TGTGCCAGCACCGTATCGGGGTGGGGTAATGAAAAACTGTTTTTT.

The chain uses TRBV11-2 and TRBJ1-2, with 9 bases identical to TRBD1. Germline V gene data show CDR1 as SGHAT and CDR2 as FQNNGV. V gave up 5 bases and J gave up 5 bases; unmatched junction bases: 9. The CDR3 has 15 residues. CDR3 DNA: TGTGCCAGCAGCCAAAATACGGGACAGGGATATGGCTACACCTTC. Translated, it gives CASSQNTGQGYGYTF.

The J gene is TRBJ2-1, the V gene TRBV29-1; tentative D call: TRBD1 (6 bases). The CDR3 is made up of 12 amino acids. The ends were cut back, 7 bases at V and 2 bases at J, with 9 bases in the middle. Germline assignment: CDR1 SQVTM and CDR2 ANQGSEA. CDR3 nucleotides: TGCAGCGGGACAGAAACCTACAATGAGCAGTTCTTC. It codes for CSGTETYNEQFF.